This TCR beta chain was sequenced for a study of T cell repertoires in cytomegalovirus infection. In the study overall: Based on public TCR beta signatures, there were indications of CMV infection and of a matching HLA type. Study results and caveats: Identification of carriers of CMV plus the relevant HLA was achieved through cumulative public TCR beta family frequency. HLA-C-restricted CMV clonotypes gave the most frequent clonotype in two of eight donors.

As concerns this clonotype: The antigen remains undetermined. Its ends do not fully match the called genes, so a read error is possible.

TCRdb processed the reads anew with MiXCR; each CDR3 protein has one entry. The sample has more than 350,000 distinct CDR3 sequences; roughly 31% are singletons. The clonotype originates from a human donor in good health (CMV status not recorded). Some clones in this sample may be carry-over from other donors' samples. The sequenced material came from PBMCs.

The CDR3 protein is CSSRDTRWTSGGTNEQFF. CDR3 DNA: TGTTCCAGCAGAGACACTCGTTGGACTAGCGGGGGTACCAATGAGCAGTTCTTC. The chain combines TRBV2 with TRBJ2-1, with TRBD2 matching 13 bases. CDR3 length equals 18 residues. From germline, CDR1 is SNHLY and CDR2 FYNNEI.